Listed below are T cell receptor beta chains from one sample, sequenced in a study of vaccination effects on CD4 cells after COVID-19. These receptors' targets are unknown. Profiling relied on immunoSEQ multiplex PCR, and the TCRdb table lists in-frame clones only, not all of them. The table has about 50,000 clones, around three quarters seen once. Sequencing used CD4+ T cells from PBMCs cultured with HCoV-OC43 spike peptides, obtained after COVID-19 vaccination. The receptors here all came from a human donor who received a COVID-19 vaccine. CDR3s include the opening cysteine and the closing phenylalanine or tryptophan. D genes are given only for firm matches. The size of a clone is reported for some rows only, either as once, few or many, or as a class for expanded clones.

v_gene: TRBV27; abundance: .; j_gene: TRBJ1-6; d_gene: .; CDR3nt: TGTGCCAGCACCTTGAGGGGGAATTCCTATAATTCACCCCTCCACTTT; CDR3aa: CASTLRGNSYNSPLHF
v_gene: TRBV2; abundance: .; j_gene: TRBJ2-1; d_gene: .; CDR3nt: TGTGCCAGCAGACACGATGGGGTCAATGAGCAGTTCTTC; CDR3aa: CASRHDGVNEQFF
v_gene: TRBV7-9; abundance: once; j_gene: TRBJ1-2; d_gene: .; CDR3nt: TGTGCCAGCAGCCCTCTTACGGACCGAACTAACTATGGCTACACCTTC; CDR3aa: CASSPLTDRTNYGYTF
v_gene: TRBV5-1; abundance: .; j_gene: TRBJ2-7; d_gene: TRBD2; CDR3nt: TGCGCCAGCAGCACGGGACTAGCGGGTTTCGAGCAGTACTTC; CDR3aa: CASSTGLAGFEQYF
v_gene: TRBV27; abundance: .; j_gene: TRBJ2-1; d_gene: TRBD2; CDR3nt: TGTGCCAGCAGTCCCCCCTTTGCGGGAGTTAGCCATGAGCAGTTCTTC; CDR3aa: CASSPPFAGVSHEQFF
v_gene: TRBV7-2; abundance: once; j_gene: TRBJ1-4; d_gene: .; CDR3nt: TGTGCCAGCAGCTTAGTGGCAGGTATTGGTGAAAAACTGTTTTTT; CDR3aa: CASSLVAGIGEKLFF
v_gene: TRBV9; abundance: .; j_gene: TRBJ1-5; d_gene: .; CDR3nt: TGTGCCAGCAGCGTGGGCAGCCTAAGCAATCAGCCCCAGCATTTT; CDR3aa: CASSVGSLSNQPQHF
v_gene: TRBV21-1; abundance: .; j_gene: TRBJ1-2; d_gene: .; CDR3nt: TGTGCCAGCAGCAAAGGGCCGGCAGACTATGGCTACACCTTC; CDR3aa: CASSKGPADYGYTF
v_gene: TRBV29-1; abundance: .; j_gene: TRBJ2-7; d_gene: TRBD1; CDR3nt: TGCAGCGTAAACAGGGGGCCTGGCGAGCAGTACTTC; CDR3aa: CSVNRGPGEQYF
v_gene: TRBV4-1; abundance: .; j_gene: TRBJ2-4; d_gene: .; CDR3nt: TGCGCCAGCAGCCAAGTCGAAGGTCCCATTCAGTACTTC; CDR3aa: CASSQVEGPIQYF
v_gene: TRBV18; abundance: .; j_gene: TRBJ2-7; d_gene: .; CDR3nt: TGTGCCAGCTCACCAATTAGACCTGATGAGCAGTACTTC; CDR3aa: CASSPIRPDEQYF
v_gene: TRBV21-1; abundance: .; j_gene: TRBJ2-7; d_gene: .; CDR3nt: TGTGCCAGCAGCAATCGGTTCCGGGATCATACCATATACGAGCAGTACTTC; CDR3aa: CASSNRFRDHTIYEQYF
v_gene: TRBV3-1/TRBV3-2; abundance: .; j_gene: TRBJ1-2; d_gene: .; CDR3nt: TGTGCCAGCAGCCAAGGGTCAGGGGTTCGAGGCTACACCTTC; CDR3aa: CASSQGSGVRGYTF
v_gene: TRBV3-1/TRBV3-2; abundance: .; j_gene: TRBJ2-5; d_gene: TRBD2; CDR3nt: TGTGCCAGCAGCCAAGTGGCGGGAGGTGGTGGGGAGACCCAGTACTTC; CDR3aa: CASSQVAGGGGETQYF
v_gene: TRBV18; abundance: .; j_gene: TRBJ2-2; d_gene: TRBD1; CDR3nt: TGTGCCAGCTCACTATCAGGGGGTCCGAACACCGGGGAGCTGTTTTTT; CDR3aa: CASSLSGGPNTGELFF
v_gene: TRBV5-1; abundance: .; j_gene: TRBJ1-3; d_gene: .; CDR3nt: TGCGCCAGCAGCTTGGCCCCAGGGGCTGGAAACACCATATATTTT; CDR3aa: CASSLAPGAGNTIYF
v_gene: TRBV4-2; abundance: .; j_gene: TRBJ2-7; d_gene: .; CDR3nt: TGTGCCAGCAGCCAAGATCCGGACAGTTATTCCTACGAGCAGTACTTC; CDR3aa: CASSQDPDSYSYEQYF
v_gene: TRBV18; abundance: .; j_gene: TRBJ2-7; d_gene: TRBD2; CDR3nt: TGTGCCAGCTCACCTGGGACTATTGCCCTCCATTACGAGCAGTACTTC; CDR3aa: CASSPGTIALHYEQYF
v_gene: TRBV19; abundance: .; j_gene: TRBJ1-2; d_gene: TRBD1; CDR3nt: TGTGCCACCTCGACAGGGTTTTCTGGCTACACCTTC; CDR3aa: CATSTGFSGYTF
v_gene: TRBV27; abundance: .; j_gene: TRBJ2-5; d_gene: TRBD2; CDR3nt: TGTGCCAGCAGCGCGGGAGACCAAGAGACCCAGTACTTC; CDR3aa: CASSAGDQETQYF
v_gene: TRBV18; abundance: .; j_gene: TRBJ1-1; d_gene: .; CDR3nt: TGTGCCAGCTCACCGGTGGTCTCCGGGGACGAAGCTTTCTTT; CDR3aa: CASSPVVSGDEAFF
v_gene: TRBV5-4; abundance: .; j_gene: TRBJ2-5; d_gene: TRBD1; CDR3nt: TGTGCCAGCAGCAACCGGGACAGTAAAGAGACCCAGTACTTC; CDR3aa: CASSNRDSKETQYF
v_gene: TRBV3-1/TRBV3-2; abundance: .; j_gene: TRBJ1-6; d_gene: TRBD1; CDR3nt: TGTGCCATCCTTACCCTTCGGACAGGGACTTATTCACCCCTCCACTTT; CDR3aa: CAILTLRTGTYSPLHF
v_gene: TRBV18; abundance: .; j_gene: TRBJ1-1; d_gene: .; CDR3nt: TGTGCCAGCTCACCCCAGGACTCTTTGGGTAGGACTGAAGCTTTCTTT; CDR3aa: CASSPQDSLGRTEAFF
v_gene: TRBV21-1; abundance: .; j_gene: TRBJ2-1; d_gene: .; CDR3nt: TGTGCCAGCAGCAAAGATGGCGGGGGGGGCCACAATGAGCAGTTCTTC; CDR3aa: CASSKDGGGGHNEQFF
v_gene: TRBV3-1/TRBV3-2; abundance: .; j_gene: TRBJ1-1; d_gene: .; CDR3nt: TGTGCCAGCTGCAAGTTTCTGGGGGGCCGGACTGAAGCTTTCTTT; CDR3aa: CASCKFLGGRTEAFF
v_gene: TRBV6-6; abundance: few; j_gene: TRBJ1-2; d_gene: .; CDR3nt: TGTGCCAGCAGTTACGGGAACTATGGCTACACCTTC; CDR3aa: CASSYGNYGYTF
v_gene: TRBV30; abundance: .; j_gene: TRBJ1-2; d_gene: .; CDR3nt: TGTGCCTGTAGGGGGGAGAACTATGGCTACACCTTC; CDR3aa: CACRGENYGYTF
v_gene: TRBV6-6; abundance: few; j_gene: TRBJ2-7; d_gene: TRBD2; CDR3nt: TGTGCCAGCAGTCGCCGGGAGGGTGGATACGAGCAGTACTTC; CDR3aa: CASSRREGGYEQYF
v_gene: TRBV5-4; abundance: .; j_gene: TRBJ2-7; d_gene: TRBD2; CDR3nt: TGTGCCAGCAGCCGAGCGGGAGCGACCGAGCAGTACTTC; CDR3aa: CASSRAGATEQYF
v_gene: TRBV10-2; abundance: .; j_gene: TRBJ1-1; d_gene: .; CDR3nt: TGCGCCAGCAACCTACAGGGAAAGAACACTGAAGCTTTCTTT; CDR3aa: CASNLQGKNTEAFF
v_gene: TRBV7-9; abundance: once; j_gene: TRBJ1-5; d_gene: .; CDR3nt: TGTGCCAGCGGCTATAGCAATCAGCCCCAGCATTTT; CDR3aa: CASGYSNQPQHF
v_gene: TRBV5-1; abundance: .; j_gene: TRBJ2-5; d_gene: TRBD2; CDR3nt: TGCGCCAGCAGTCTCTCTAGCGGGCAGAGTTCGACCCAGTACTTC; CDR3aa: CASSLSSGQSSTQYF
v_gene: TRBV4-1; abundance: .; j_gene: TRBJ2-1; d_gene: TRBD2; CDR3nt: TGCGCCAGCAGCCAAGCCACGACAGTCTGGGTCCCGACTAGCGGAAGAAGCAATGAGCAGTTCTTC; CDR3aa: CASSQATTVWVPTSGRSNEQFF
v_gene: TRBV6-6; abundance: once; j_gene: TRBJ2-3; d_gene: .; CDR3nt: TGTGCCAGCAGTTACCTCCCTCCGCCCACAGATACGCAGTATTTT; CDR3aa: CASSYLPPPTDTQYF
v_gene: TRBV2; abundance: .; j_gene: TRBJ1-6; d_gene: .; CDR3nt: TGTGCCAGCGGCAGAGATTCACCCCTCCACTTT; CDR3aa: CASGRDSPLHF
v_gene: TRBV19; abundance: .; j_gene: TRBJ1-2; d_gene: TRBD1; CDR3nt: TGTGCCAGTAGAACCGGGACAGTGGGCTATGGCTACACCTTC; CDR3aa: CASRTGTVGYGYTF
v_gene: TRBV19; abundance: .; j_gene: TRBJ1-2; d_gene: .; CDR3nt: TGTGCCAGTAGTATGGCCCTTTTTTGGGGGGCTCACCTCTATGGCTACACCTTC; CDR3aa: CASSMALFWGAHLYGYTF
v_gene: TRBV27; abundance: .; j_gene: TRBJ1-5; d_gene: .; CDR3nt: TGTGCCAGCAACACCCGGTGGGGAGTCAATCAGCCCCAGCATTTT; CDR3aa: CASNTRWGVNQPQHF
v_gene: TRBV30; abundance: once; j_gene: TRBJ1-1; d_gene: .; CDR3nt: TGTGCCTGGATACGGGGAAACACTGAAGCTTTCTTT; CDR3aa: CAWIRGNTEAFF
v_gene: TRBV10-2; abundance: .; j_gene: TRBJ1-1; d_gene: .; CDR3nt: TGCGCCAGCAGTGAGTTATTGGGAACTTGGGGTGAAGCTTTCTTT; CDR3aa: CASSELLGTWGEAFF
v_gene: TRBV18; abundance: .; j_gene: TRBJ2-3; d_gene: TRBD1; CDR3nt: TGTGCCAGCTCCCGACAGGGGATCTACACAGATACGCAGTATTTT; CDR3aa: CASSRQGIYTDTQYF
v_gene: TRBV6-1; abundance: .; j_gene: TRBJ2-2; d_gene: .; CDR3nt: TGTGCCAGCAGTGATGCCGCGATCACCGGGGAGCTGTTTTTT; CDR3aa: CASSDAAITGELFF
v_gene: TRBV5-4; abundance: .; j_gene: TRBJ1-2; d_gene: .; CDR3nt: TGTGCCAGCAGCTCAGGCCCGGGGATGGCAGGGCCTGGCTACACCTTC; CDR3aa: CASSSGPGMAGPGYTF
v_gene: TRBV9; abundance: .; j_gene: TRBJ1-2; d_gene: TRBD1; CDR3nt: TGTGCCAGCAGCGTAGGACAGGGATCAGGCTACACCTTC; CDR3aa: CASSVGQGSGYTF